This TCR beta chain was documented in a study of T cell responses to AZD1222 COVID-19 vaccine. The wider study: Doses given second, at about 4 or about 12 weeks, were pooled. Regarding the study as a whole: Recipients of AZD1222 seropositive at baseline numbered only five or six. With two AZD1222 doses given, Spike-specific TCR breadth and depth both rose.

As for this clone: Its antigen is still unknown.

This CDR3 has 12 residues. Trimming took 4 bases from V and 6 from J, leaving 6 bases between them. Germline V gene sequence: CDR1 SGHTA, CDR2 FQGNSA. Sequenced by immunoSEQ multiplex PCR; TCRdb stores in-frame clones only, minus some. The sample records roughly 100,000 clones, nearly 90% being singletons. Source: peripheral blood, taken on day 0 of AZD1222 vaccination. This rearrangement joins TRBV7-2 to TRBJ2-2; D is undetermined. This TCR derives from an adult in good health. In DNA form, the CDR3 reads TGTGCCAGCAGCTCGCGCGCCGGGGAGCTGTTTTTT. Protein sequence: CASSSRAGELFF.